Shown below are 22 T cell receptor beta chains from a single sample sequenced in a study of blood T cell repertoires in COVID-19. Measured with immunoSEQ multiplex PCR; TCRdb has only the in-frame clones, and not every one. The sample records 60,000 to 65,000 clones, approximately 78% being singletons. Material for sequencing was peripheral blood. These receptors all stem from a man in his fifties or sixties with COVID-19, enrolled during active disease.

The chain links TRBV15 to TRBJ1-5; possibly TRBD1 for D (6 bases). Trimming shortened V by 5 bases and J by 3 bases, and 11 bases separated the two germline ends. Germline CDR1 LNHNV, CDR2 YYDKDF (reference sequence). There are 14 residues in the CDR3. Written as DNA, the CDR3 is TGTGCCACCAGCTTAGGGGGATACAATCAGCCCCAGCATTTT. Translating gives CATSLGGYNQPQHF.

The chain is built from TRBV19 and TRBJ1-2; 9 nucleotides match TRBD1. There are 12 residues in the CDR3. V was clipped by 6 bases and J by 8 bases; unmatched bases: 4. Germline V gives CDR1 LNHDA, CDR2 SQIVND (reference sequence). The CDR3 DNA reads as TGTGCCAGTAGGGGGACAGGGCGAGGCTACACCTTC. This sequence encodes CASRGTGRGYTF.

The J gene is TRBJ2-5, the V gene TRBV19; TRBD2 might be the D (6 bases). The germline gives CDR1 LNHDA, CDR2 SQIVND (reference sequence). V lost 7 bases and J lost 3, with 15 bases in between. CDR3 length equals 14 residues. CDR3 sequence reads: CASKVAGTEETQYF. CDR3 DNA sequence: TGTGCCAGTAAGGTGGCGGGGACGGAAGAGACCCAGTACTTC.

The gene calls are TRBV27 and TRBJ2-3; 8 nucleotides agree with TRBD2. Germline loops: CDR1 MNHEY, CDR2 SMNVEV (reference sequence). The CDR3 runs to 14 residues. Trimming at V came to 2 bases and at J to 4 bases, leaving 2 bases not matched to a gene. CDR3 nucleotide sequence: TGTGCCAGCAGTTTACGAGCGGGAGCAGATACGCAGTATTTT. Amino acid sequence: CASSLRAGADTQYF.

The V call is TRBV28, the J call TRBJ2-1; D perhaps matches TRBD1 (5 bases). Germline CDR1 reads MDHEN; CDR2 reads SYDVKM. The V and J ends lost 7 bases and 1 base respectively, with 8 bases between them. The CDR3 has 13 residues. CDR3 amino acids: CASTQGSYNEQFF. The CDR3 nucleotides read TGTGCCAGCACCCAGGGTTCCTACAATGAGCAGTTCTTC.

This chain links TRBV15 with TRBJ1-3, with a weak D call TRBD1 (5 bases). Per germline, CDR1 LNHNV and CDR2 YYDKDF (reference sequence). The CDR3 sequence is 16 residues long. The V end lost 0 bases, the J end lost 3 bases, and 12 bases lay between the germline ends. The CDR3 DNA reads TGTGCCACCAGCAGAGAACATGACAGCATTGGAAACACCATATATTTT. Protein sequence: CATSREHDSIGNTIYF.

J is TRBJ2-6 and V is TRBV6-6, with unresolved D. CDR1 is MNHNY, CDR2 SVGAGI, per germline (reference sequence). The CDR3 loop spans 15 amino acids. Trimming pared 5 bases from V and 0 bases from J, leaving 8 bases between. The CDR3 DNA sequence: TGTGCCAGCAGTCCGAGAAACTCTGGGGCCAACGTCCTGACTTTC. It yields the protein CASSPRNSGANVLTF.

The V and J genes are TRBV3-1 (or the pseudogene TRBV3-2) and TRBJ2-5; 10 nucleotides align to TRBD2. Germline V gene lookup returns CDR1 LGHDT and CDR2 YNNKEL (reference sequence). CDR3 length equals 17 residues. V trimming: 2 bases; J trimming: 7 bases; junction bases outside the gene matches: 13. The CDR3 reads CASSQRGERGGGGTQYF. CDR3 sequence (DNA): TGTGCCAGCAGCCAACGGGGAGAGCGGGGGGGCGGTGGGACCCAGTACTTC.

CDR3 in amino acids: CAISEGAQGELFF. As DNA, the CDR3 is TGTGCCATCAGTGAGGGTGCCCAGGGGGAGCTGTTTTTT. The genes are TRBV10-3 and TRBJ2-2; no clear D gene. Per germline, CDR1 ENHRY and CDR2 SYGVKD. The CDR3 runs 13 residues. V lost 2 bases, J lost 8 bases, and 9 bases lay in between.

CDR3 protein: CASSLDAGSNTEAFF. The CDR3 bases are TGCGCCAGCAGCTTGGACGCGGGATCGAACACTGAAGCTTTCTTT. This rearrangement joins TRBV5-1 to TRBJ1-1; the D is unclear. V was pared by 0 bases and J by 1 base, with 10 bases between. This CDR3 is 15 amino acids long. In germline, CDR1 is SGHRS, CDR2 YFSETQ.

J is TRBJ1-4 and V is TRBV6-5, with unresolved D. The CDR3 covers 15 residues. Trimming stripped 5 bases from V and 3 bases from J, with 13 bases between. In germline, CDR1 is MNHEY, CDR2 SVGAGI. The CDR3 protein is CASSLRGGPNEKLFF. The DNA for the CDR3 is TGTGCCAGCAGTCTACGTGGCGGTCCTAATGAAAAACTGTTTTTT.

The CDR3 DNA is TGTGCCAGCTCACCATGGACGACTGACAGGGTTGGTGGCTACACCTTC. Translating it yields CASSPWTTDRVGGYTF. The gene calls are TRBV18 and TRBJ1-2; TRBD1 agrees at 7 bases. The CDR3 length is 16 residues. V shed 2 bases and J 7 bases; nucleotides not matched to a gene: 13. Germline assignment: CDR1 KGHSH and CDR2 LQKENI.

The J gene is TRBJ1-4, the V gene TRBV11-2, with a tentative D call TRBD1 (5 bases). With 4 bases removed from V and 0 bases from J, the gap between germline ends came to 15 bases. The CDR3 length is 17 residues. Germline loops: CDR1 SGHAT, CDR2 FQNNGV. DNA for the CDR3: TGTGCCAGCAGCTCATTTCGGGGGTCGGCAACTAATGAAAAACTGTTTTTT. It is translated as CASSSFRGSATNEKLFF.

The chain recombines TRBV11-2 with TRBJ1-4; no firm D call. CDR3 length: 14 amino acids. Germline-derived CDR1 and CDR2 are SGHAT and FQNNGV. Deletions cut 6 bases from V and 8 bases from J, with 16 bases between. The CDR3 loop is CASRRSRSGEKLFF. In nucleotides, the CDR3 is TGTGCCAGCAGAAGGTCTAGGAGCGGGGAAAAACTGTTTTTT.

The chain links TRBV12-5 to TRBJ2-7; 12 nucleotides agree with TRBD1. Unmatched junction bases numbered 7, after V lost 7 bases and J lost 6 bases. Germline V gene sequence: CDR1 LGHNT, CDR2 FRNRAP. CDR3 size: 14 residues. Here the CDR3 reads CASESGTGGLEQYF. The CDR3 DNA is TGTGCTAGTGAATCCGGGACAGGGGGCCTCGAGCAGTACTTC.

CDR3 in amino acids: CATATPGGNEQFF. CDR3 sequence (DNA): TGTGCCACCGCCACCCCAGGGGGAAATGAGCAGTTCTTC. This rearrangement joins TRBV24-1 to TRBJ2-1; 7 nucleotides match TRBD1. Trimming took 9 bases from V and 7 from J; bases not matched to a gene: 8. The CDR3 is 13 residues long. Germline V lookup: CDR1 KGHDR, CDR2 SFDVKD.

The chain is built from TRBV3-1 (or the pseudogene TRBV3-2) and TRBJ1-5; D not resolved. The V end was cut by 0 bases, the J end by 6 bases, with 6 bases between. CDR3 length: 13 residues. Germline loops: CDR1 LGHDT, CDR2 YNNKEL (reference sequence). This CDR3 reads CASSQDKAQPQHF. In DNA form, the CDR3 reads TGTGCCAGCAGCCAAGATAAAGCTCAGCCCCAGCATTTT.

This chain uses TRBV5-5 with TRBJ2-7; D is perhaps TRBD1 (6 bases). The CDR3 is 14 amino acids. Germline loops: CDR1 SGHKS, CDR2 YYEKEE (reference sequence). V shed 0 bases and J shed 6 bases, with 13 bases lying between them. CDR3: CASSLGTGSGEQYF. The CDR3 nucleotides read TGTGCCAGCAGCTTGGGTACAGGGTCAGGCGAGCAGTACTTC.

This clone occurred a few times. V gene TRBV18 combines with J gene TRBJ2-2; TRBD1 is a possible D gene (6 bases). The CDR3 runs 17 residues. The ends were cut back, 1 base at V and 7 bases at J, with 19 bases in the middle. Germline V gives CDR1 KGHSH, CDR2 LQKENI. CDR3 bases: TGTGCCAGCTCACCACGAAGGGGGAGCGGTTCGGGCGGGGAGCTGTTTTTT. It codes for CASSPRRGSGSGGELFF.

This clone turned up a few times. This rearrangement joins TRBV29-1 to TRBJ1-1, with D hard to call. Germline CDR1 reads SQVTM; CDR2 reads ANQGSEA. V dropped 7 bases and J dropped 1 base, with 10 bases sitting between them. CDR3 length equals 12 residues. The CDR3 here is CSERARNTEAFF. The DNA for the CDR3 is TGCAGCGAAAGAGCGAGGAACACTGAAGCTTTCTTT. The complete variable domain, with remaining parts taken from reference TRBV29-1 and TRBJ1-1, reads SAVISQKPSRDICQRGTSLTIQCQVDSQVTMMFWYRQQPGQSLTLIATANQGSEATYESGFVIDKFPISRPNLTFSTLTVSNMSPEDSSIYLCSERARNTEAFFGQGTRLTVV.

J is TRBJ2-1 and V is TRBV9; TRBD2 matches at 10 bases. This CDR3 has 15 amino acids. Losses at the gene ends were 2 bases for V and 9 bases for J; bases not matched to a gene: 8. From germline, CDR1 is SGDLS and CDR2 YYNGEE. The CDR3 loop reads CASSVRASGSGEQFF. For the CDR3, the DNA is TGTGCCAGCAGCGTTAGGGCTAGCGGGAGCGGTGAGCAGTTCTTC.

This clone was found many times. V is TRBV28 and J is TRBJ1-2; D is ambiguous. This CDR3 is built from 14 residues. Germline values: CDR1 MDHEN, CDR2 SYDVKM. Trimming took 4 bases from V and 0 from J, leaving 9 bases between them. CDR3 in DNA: TGTGCCAGCAGTTACACAGCAGCTAACTATGGCTACACCTTC. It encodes CASSYTAANYGYTF.